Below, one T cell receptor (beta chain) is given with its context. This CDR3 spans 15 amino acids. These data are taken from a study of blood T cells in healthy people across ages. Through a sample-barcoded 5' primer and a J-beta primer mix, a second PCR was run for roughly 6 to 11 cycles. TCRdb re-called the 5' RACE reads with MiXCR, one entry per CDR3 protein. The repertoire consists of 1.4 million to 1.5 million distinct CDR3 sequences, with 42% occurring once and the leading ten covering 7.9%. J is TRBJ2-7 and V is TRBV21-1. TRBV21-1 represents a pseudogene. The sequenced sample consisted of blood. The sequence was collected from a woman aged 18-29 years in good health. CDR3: CASSKTTDPAYEQYF. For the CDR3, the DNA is TGTGCCAGCAGCAAAACGACGGATCCAGCCTACGAGCAGTACTTC.